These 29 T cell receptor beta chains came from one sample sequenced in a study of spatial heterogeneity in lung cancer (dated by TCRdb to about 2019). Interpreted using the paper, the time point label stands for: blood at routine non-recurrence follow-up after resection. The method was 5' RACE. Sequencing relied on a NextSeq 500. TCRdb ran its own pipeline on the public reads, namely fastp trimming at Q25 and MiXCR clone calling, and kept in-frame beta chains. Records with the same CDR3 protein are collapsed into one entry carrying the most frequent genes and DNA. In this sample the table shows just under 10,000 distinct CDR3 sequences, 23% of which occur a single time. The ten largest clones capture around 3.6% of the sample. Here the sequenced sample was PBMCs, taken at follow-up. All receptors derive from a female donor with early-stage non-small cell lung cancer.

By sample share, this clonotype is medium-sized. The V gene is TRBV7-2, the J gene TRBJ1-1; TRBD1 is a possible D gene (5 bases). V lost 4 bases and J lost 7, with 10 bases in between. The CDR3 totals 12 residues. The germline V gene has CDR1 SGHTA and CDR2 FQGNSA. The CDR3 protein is CASSSTGLEAFF. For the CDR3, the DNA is TGTGCCAGCAGCTCGACGGGGCTTGAAGCTTTCTTT.

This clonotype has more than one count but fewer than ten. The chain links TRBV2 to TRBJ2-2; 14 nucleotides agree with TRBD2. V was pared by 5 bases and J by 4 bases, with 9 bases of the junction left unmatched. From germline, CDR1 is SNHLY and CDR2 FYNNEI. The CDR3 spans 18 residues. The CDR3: CASSRGLAGDGGTGELFF. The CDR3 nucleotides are TGTGCCAGCAGTAGGGGACTAGCGGGAGACGGGGGCACCGGGGAGCTGTTTTTT.

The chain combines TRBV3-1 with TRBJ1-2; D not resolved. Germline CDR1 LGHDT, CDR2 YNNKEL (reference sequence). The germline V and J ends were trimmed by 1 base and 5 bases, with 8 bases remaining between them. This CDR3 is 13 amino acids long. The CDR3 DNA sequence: TGTGCCAGCAGCCAAGTCGGGGATTATGGCTACACCTTC. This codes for CASSQVGDYGYTF.

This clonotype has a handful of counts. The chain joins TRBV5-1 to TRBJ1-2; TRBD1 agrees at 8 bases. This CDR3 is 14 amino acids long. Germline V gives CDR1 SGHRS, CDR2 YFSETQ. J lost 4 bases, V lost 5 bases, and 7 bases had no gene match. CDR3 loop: CASRSGQGSYGYTF. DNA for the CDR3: TGCGCCAGCAGAAGCGGACAGGGAAGCTATGGCTACACCTTC.

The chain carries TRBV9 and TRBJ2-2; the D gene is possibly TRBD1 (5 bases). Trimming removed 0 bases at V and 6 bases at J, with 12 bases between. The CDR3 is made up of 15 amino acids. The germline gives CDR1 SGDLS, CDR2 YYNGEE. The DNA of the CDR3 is TGTGCCAGCAGCGTAGTAGGTGCAGGGTCCGGGGAGCTGTTTTTT. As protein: CASSVVGAGSGELFF.

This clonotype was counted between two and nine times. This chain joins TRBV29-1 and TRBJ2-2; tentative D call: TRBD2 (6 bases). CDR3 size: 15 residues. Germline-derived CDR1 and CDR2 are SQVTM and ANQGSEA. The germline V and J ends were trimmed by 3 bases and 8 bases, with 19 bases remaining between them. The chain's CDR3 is CSVDLRDPSKGELFF. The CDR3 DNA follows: TGCAGCGTTGACTTGCGGGACCCCTCCAAGGGGGAGCTGTTTTTT.

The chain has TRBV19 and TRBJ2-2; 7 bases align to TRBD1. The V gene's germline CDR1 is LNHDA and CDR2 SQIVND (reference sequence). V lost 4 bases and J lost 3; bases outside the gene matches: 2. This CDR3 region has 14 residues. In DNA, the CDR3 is TGTGCCAGTAGTAGCACAGGGGACACCGGGGAGCTGTTTTTT. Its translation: CASSSTGDTGELFF. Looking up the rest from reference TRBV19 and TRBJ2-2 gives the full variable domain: DGGITQSPKYLFRKEGQNVTLSCEQNLNHDAMYWYRQDPGQGLRLIYYSQIVNDFQKGDIAEGYSVSREKKESFPLTVTSAQKNPTAFYLCASSSTGDTGELFFGEGSRLTVL.

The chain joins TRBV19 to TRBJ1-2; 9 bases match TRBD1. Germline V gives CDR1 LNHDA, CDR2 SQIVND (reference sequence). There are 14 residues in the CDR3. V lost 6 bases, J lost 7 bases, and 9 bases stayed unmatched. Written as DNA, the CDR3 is TGTGCCAGTAGAGATAACAGGGGGCCGGGTGGCTACACCTTC. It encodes CASRDNRGPGGYTF. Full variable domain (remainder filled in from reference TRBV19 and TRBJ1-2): DGGITQSPKYLFRKEGQNVTLSCEQNLNHDAMYWYRQDPGQGLRLIYYSQIVNDFQKGDIAEGYSVSREKKESFPLTVTSAQKNPTAFYLCASRDNRGPGGYTFGSGTRLTVV.

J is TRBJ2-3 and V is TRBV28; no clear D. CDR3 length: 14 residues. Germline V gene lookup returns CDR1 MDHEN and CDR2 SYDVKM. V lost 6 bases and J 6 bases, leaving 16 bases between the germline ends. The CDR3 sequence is CASREWKDGDTQYF. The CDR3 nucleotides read TGTGCCAGCAGGGAATGGAAAGACGGGGATACGCAGTATTTT.

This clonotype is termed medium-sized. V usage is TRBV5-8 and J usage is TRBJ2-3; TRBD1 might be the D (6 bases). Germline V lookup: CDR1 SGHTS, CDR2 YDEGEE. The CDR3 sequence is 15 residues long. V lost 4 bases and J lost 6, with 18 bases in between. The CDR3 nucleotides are TGTGCCAGCAGCCCTAAGGGGACACGTATGGATACGCAGTATTTT. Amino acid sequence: CASSPKGTRMDTQYF.

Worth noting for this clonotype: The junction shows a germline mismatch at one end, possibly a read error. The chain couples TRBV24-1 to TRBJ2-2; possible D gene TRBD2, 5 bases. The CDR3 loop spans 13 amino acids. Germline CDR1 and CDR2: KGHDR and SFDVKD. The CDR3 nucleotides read TGTGCCACCAGTGTGTGGGAACCCGGGGAGCCGTTTTTT. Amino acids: CATSVWEPGEPFF.

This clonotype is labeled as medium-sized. CDR3: CASSPPGQGWETQYF. In DNA form, the CDR3 reads TGTGCCAGTAGTCCCCCCGGACAGGGTTGGGAGACCCAGTACTTC. The J gene is TRBJ2-5, the V gene TRBV19; 8 nucleotides align to TRBD1. The CDR3 runs 15 residues. From germline, CDR1 is LNHDA and CDR2 SQIVND (reference sequence). Trimming at V came to 5 bases and at J to 5 bases, leaving 10 bases not matched to a gene.

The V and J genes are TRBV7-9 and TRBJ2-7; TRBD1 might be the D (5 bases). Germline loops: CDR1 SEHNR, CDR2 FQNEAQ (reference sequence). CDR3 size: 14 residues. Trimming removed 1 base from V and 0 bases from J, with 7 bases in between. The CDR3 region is CASSLEGYSYEQYF. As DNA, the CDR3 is TGTGCCAGCAGCTTAGAGGGGTACTCCTACGAGCAGTACTTC.

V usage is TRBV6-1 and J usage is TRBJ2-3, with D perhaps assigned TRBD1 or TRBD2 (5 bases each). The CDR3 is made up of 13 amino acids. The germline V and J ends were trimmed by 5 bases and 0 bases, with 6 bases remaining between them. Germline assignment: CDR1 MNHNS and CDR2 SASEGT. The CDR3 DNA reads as TGTGCCAGCAGTTGGGACAGCACAGATACGCAGTATTTT. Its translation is CASSWDSTDTQYF.

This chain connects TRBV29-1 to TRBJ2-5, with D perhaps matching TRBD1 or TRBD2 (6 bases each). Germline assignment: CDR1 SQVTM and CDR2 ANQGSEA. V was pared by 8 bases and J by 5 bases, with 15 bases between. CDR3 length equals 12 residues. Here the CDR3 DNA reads TGCAGCCTGGAAGGGGGAGGTGAGACCCAGTACTTC. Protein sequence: CSLEGGGETQYF.

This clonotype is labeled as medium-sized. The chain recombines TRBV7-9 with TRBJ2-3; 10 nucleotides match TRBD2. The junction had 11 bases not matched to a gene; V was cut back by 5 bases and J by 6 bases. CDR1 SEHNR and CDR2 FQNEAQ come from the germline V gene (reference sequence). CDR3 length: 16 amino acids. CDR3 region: CASSPSVLAGLDTQYF. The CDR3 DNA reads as TGTGCCAGCAGCCCCAGCGTACTAGCGGGACTTGATACGCAGTATTTT.

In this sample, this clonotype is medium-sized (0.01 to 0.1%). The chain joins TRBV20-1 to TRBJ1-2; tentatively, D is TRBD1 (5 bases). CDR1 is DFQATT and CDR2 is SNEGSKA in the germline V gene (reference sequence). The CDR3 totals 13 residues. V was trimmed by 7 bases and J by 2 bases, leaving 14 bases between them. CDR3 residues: CSGPDMGNYGYTF. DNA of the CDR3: TGCAGTGGCCCGGACATGGGGAACTATGGCTACACCTTC.

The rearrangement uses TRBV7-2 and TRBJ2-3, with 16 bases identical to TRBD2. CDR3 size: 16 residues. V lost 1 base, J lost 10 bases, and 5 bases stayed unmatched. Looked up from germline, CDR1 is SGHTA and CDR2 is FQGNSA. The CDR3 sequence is CASSLGGLAGGLAQYF. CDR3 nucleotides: TGTGCCAGCAGCTTAGGGGGACTAGCGGGAGGGCTGGCGCAGTATTTT.

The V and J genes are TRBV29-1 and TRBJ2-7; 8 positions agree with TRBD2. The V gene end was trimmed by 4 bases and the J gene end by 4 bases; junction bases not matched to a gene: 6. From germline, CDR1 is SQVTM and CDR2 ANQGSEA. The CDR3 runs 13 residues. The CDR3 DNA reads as TGCAGCGTTGCTTCACGGGGGGGATACGAGCAGTACTTC. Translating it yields CSVASRGGYEQYF.

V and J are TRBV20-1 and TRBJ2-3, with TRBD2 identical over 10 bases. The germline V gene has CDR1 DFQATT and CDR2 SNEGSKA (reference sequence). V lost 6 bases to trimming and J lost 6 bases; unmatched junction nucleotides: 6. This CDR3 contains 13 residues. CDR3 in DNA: TGCAGTGCAAAGCGGGAGGGCATGGATACGCAGTATTTT. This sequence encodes CSAKREGMDTQYF.

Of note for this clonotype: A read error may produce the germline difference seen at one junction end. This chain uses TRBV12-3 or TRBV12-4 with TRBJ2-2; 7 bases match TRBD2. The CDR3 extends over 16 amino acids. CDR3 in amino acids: CASILQSGGYTGVLFF. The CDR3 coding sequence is TGTGCCAGCATTTTACAATCGGGGGGATACACCGGGGTGCTGTTTTTT.

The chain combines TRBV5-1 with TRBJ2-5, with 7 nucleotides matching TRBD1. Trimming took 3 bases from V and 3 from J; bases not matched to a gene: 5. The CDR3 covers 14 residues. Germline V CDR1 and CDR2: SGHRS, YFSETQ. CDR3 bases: TGCGCCAGCAGCTCTTGGGACAGAAAAGAGACCCAGTACTTC. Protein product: CASSSWDRKETQYF.

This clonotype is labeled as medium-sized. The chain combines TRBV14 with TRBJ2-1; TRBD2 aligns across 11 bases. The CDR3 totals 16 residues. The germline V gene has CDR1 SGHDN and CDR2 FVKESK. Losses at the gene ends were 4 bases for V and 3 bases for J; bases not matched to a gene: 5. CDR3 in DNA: TGTGCCAGCAGCCCCTTAGCGGGAGGGCTCTACAATGAGCAGTTCTTC. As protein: CASSPLAGGLYNEQFF.

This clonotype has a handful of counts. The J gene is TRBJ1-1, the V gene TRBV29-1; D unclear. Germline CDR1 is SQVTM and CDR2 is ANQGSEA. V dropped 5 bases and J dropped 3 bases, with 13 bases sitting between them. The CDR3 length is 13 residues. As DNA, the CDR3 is TGCAGCGTTAGGCCTCAGGTGGACACTGAAGCTTTCTTT. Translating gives CSVRPQVDTEAFF.

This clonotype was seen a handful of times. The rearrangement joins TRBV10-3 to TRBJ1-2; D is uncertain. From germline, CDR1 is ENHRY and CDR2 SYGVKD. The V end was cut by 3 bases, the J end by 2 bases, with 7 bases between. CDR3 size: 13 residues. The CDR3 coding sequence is TGTGCCATCAGTGAACCGGGGAACTATGGCTACACCTTC. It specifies CAISEPGNYGYTF.

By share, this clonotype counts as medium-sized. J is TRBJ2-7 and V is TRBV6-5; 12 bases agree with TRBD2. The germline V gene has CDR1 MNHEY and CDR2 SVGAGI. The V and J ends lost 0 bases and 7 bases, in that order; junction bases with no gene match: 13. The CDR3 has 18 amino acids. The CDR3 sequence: CASSYSGPGLAGMVEQYF. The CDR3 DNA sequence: TGTGCCAGCAGTTACTCAGGCCCCGGACTAGCGGGGATGGTAGAGCAGTACTTC.

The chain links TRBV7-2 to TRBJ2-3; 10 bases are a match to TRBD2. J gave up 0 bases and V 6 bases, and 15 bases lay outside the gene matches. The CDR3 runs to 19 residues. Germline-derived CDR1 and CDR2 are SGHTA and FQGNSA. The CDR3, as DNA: TGTGCCAGCAGTGGCGAGGTTCTAGCGGGAGCGGGGAGCACAGATACGCAGTATTTT. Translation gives CASSGEVLAGAGSTDTQYF.

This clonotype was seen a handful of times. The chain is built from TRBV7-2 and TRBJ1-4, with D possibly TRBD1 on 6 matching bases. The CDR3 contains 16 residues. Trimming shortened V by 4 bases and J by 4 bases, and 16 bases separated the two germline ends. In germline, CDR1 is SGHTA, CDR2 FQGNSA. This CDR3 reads CASSSGQGQLNEKLFF. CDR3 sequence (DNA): TGTGCCAGCAGCTCAGGGCAGGGGCAGCTTAATGAAAAACTGTTTTTT.

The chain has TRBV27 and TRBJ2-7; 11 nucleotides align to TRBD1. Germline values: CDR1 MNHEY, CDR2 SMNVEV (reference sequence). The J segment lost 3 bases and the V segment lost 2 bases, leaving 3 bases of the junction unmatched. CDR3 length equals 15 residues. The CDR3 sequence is CASSLKGQGGYEQYF. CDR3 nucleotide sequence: TGTGCCAGCAGTTTAAAGGGACAGGGGGGCTACGAGCAGTACTTC.